This TCR beta chain was found in a study of shared clonotypes between healthy human individuals. Study in general: A donor's plate count was three for CD4 naive and three for CD4 memory; CD8 naive had two and CD8 memory one.

Some clones are missing from TCRdb's copy, which holds only in-frame ones; the method was immunoSEQ multiplex PCR. Of some 1.5 million clones in the sample, roughly 96% were seen once. This clone was counted a single time. The antigen remains unidentified. Study results and caveats: In general, naive subsets displayed greater estimated richness than memory subsets did. A few donors showed sharing of approximately 5% of naive CD4 clonotypes.

The ends were cut back, 5 bases at V and 2 bases at J, with 16 bases in the middle. Germline CDR1 is SQVTM and CDR2 is ANQGSEA. The CDR3 loop spans 14 amino acids. Only Caucasian adults living in Nashville, Tennessee made up the donor group. The sample taken for sequencing was naive CD4+ T cells sorted from blood. The subset is: CD45RA+ positively selected. This sequence joins TRBV29-1 and TRBJ2-7; weak D call: TRBD2 (5 bases). The TCR sequence derives from a man aged 25 to 40 in good health. The chain's CDR3 is CSVSPLARPYEQYF. The DNA of the CDR3 is TGCAGCGTTTCCCCCTTAGCGCGCCCCTACGAGCAGTACTTC.